This is a list of T cell receptor beta chains from one sample in a study of blood T cell repertoires in COVID-19. Some clones are missing from TCRdb's copy, which holds only in-frame ones; the method was immunoSEQ multiplex PCR. The sample records around 100,000 clones, 70% to 90% being singletons. Sequences were obtained from peripheral blood. Every receptor here comes from a man aged 45 to 65 with active COVID-19. CDR3s include the opening cysteine and the closing phenylalanine or tryptophan. A D gene is named only where the DNA matches it firmly. Expanded clones are given a class, and other clones once, few, many or no size at all.

TRBJ1-1	.	TRBD1	TRBV20-1	TGCAGTGCTCTGGACAGGGAAGGAGCTTTCTTT	CSALDREGAFF
TRBJ1-3	.	.	TRBV9	TGTGCCAGCAGCGGTGACAGCACTGGAAACACCATATATTTT	CASSGDSTGNTIYF
TRBJ1-2	.	TRBD1	TRBV3-1/TRBV3-2	TGTGCCAGCAGCACACAGGGGGGGTATGGCTACACCTTC	CASSTQGGYGYTF
TRBJ1-6	.	.	TRBV19	TGTGCCAGTAGGATTGGACAGTTGCTCAATTCACCCCTCCACTTT	CASRIGQLLNSPLHF
TRBJ1-1	.	.	TRBV6-1	TGTGCCAGCAGTGAAGCACAGGGCCTGAACACTGAAGCTTTCTTT	CASSEAQGLNTEAFF
TRBJ1-4	.	TRBD1	TRBV29-1	TGCAGCGTCCAACAGGGGGCTGGAGAAAAACTGTTTTTT	CSVQQGAGEKLFF
TRBJ2-3	once	.	TRBV15	TGTGCCACCAGCTCTGGGGCAAAAGATACGCAGTATTTT	CATSSGAKDTQYF
TRBJ1-2	.	.	TRBV4-3	TGCGCCAGCAGCCAAGATGCAGTGAAAACTAACTATGGCTACACCTTC	CASSQDAVKTNYGYTF
TRBJ1-6	.	.	TRBV2	TGTGCCAGCAGTGAACAAGGGAAAGGGGCACCCCTCCACTTT	CASSEQGKGAPLHF
TRBJ1-4	once	.	TRBV5-6	TGTGCCAGCAGCTCGACTCCAACTAATGAAAAACTGTTTTTT	CASSSTPTNEKLFF
TRBJ2-3	.	.	TRBV25-1	TGTGCCAGCAGTGCCTTCTCTTTTACTAGCACAGATACGCAGTATTTT	CASSAFSFTSTDTQYF
TRBJ1-6	.	.	TRBV6-5	TGTGCCAGCAGTTACAGGGTGCAGGGCTCACCCCTCCACTTT	CASSYRVQGSPLHF
TRBJ2-3	.	TRBD2	TRBV11-3	TGTGCCAGCAGCTTAGCCGGGACTAGCGGCACAGATACGCAGTATTTT	CASSLAGTSGTDTQYF
TRBJ2-7	.	.	TRBV30	TGTGCCTGGAGTGTACAGACAGGTTACGAGCAGTACTTC	CAWSVQTGYEQYF
TRBJ2-2	.	TRBD1	TRBV15	TGTGCCACCAGCGTCAGGGGGATCACCGGGGAGCTGTTTTTT	CATSVRGITGELFF
TRBJ2-3	.	TRBD2	TRBV19	TGTGCCAGTAGTCCTAGCGGGAGCACAGATACGCAGTATTTT	CASSPSGSTDTQYF
TRBJ2-7	.	.	TRBV5-1	TGCGCCAGCAGCTTGGAGGGGGCGGGACGATCCTACGAGCAGTACTTC	CASSLEGAGRSYEQYF
TRBJ1-2	once	.	TRBV27	TGTGCCACGCTGAGTAGGGCAGTGGACAGCTATGGCTACACCTTC	CATLSRAVDSYGYTF
TRBJ2-1	.	.	TRBV6-2/TRBV6-3	TGTGCCAGCAGTTTCCCGGGACCTAGGAGGGGTGAGCAGTTCTTC	CASSFPGPRRGEQFF
TRBJ1-2	.	.	TRBV7-8	TGTGCCAGCAGCGACGAAGGGGGAGTCTACTCTAACTATGGCTACACCTTC	CASSDEGGVYSNYGYTF
TRBJ1-1	.	.	TRBV18	TGTGCCAGCTCAGGGAGTCAGAACACTGAAGCTTTCTTT	CASSGSQNTEAFF
TRBJ2-3	.	TRBD2	TRBV3-1/TRBV3-2	TGTGCCAGCAGCCCAGAGGGACTAGCGGGGATAAGAGATACGCAGTATTTT	CASSPEGLAGIRDTQYF
TRBJ2-5	.	.	TRBV19	TGTGCCAGTAGTCCTCAGGGGTTTCAAGAGACCCAGTACTTC	CASSPQGFQETQYF
TRBJ2-3	.	TRBD2	TRBV30	TGTGCCTGGAACCGGGGACGGGGGGACACAGATACGCAGTATTTT	CAWNRGRGDTDTQYF
TRBJ1-5	once	TRBD1	TRBV4-3	TGCGCCAGCGCTCCTGGGACAGGGTACAATCAGCCCCAGCATTTT	CASAPGTGYNQPQHF
TRBJ1-1	.	.	TRBV29-1	TGCAGCGGGGGGGGGCGTTACACTGAAGCTTTCTTT	CSGGGRYTEAFF
TRBJ1-1	.	.	TRBV7-7	TGTGCTAGCAGCTTCCCAGGGGTAAACACTGAAGCTTTCTTT	CASSFPGVNTEAFF
TRBJ1-6	many	TRBD1	TRBV5-6	TGTGCCAGCAGCCTTGGGACAGTCTTCGGGTCACCCCTCCACTTT	CASSLGTVFGSPLHF
TRBJ1-4	.	TRBD1	TRBV29-1	TGCAGCGTTGGCAGACAGGGGGAAAAACTGTTTTTT	CSVGRQGEKLFF
TRBJ2-3	.	.	TRBV3-1/TRBV3-2	TGTGCCAGCAGCCAAGACAGCCCCCCTTCGGGTGGCACAGATACGCAGTATTTT	CASSQDSPPSGGTDTQYF
TRBJ2-2	.	.	TRBV11-2	TGTGCCAGCAGCTTAGATCGCGGCACCGGGGAGCTGTTTTTT	CASSLDRGTGELFF
TRBJ1-2	.	.	TRBV18	TGTGCCAGCTCACCAGGAGAGGGTATCGGTGGCTACACCTTC	CASSPGEGIGGYTF
TRBJ2-1	once	TRBD2	TRBV5-6	TGTGCCAGCAGCTTCCAGCGGGGCTACAATGAGCAGTTCTTC	CASSFQRGYNEQFF
TRBJ2-7	once	TRBD1	TRBV30	TGTGCCTGGAGCCACCGGGACAGGGTCTACGAGCAGTACTTC	CAWSHRDRVYEQYF
TRBJ2-1	.	TRBD2	TRBV20-1	TGCAGTGCTAGTTCAGCGGGGGGGCAGGTTGAGCAGTTCTTC	CSASSAGGQVEQFF
TRBJ2-1	.	.	TRBV7-2	TGTGCCAGCAGCAGGGACTCTAACAATGAGCAGTTCTTC	CASSRDSNNEQFF
TRBJ1-4	.	.	TRBV18	TGTGCCAGCTCGTCCGGGACCGGAGGAGGGGCGGGTGGAAAACTGTTTTTT	CASSSGTGGGAGGKLFF
TRBJ2-7	.	.	TRBV2	TGTGCCAGCACTAAATCCTACGAGCAGTACTTC	CASTKSYEQYF
TRBJ2-7	.	TRBD2	TRBV6-2/TRBV6-3	TGTGCCAGCAGCCGCACTAGCGGCGCCTACGAGCAGTACTTC	CASSRTSGAYEQYF
TRBJ1-1	.	TRBD1	TRBV9	TGTGCCAGCAGCGAAAGAGGGGACAGGATGAACACTGAAGCTTTCTTT	CASSERGDRMNTEAFF
TRBJ2-1	.	.	TRBV4-3	TGCGCCAGCAGCCAAGAGCGCGGGGGCGATGAGCAGTTCTTC	CASSQERGGDEQFF
TRBJ1-2	.	TRBD1	TRBV14	TGTGCCAGCAGCCAAGACCAAACAGGGGGGGGCTACACCTTC	CASSQDQTGGGYTF
TRBJ1-6	.	.	TRBV6-5	TGTGCCAGCCGGGAGCCAAATTCACCCCTCCACTTT	CASREPNSPLHF
TRBJ1-5	once	TRBD1	TRBV4-1	TGCGCCAGCAGCCTCCGGACAGGGCGAATGAGCAATCAGCCCCAGCATTTT	CASSLRTGRMSNQPQHF
TRBJ1-3	.	.	TRBV5-1	TGCGCCAGCAGCTTGAGCTCGGGAAACACCATATATTTT	CASSLSSGNTIYF
TRBJ2-7	.	TRBD1	TRBV27	TGTGCCAGCAGTTTATGGGGACAGGGGGCGAGCTCCTACGAGCAGTACTTC	CASSLWGQGASSYEQYF
TRBJ2-7	.	TRBD2	TRBV10-3	TGTGCCATCAGTGTCCCTAGCGGGGGGGCCTACGAGCAGTACTTC	CAISVPSGGAYEQYF
TRBJ2-3	.	.	TRBV10-3	TGTGCCATCAGTGAGGGGCAGACCACAGATACGCAGTATTTT	CAISEGQTTDTQYF
TRBJ1-5	.	.	TRBV2	TGTGCCAGCAGTGATCGGGGGGGGTATCAGCCCCAGCATTTT	CASSDRGGYQPQHF
TRBJ1-2	few	TRBD1	TRBV7-9	TGTGCCAGCAGCCAGAGCGGGACAGGGGGGCCAGGTCTTGGCTACACCTTC	CASSQSGTGGPGLGYTF
TRBJ1-2	few	TRBD1	TRBV18	TGTGCCAGCAACAGGGGGGCCTATGGCTACACCTTC	CASNRGAYGYTF
TRBJ1-2	.	.	TRBV4-3	TGCGCCAGCAGCCAAGCAGGGGCCTTTGGCTACACCTTC	CASSQAGAFGYTF
TRBJ2-5	.	TRBD2	TRBV9	TGTGCCAGCAGCGTAGCCGGGTCGGTAGCGGGGGGGCAAGAGACCCAGTACTTC	CASSVAGSVAGGQETQYF